The 21 T cell receptor beta chains reported below all come from one sample, sequenced in a study of B cell selection in AIRE deficiency (dated by TCRdb to about 2019). For sorting, regulatory T cells were defined as CD4+CD25hiCD127low/negative cells. Receptor libraries were prepared by the immunoSEQ multiplex PCR assay. TCRdb holds this immuneACCESS table with in-frame rearrangements only. Some clones are missing; in checked studies, unresolved V genes explain under half, and the rest has no known cause. Recorded for this sample are 20,000 to 30,000 clones; 92% of them occurred a single time. The top ten clonotypes cover approximately 1.1% of the sample. Material for sequencing was CD4+CD25+ Tregs sorted from PBMCs. The receptors originated from a human donor in good health.

The V call is TRBV15, the J call TRBJ1-5, with unresolved D. The V gene lost 1 base and the J gene lost 2 bases, with 3 bases spanning the gap. This CDR3 has 13 residues. The V gene's germline CDR1 is LNHNV and CDR2 YYDKDF (reference sequence). CDR3 amino acids: CATSRGGNQPQHF. DNA for the CDR3: TGTGCCACCAGCAGAGGTGGCAATCAGCCCCAGCATTTT.

This sequence joins TRBV6-5 and TRBJ1-6; D possibly corresponds to TRBD1 (6 bases). The CDR3 extends over 14 amino acids. Germline V gene data show CDR1 as MNHEY and CDR2 as SVGAGI. Trimming took off 7 bases at V and 12 bases at J, with 19 bases between the two ends. The CDR3 DNA is TGTGCCAGCACCAACAGGGCCTCCATAGGACCCCTCCACTTT. It specifies CASTNRASIGPLHF.

V is TRBV5-1 and J is TRBJ2-3; D unresolved. V lost 0 bases, J lost 3 bases, and 14 bases lay in between. This CDR3 is built from 16 residues. Germline loops: CDR1 SGHRS, CDR2 YFSETQ. The CDR3 DNA reads TGCGCCAGCAGCTTGGGTTACATTCTAGGGACAGATACGCAGTATTTT. Encoded protein: CASSLGYILGTDTQYF. Variable domain in full (rest from reference TRBV5-1 and TRBJ2-3): KAGVTQTPRYLIKTRGQQVTLSCSPISGHRSVSWYQQTPGQGLQFLFEYFSETQRNKGNFPGRFSGRQFSNSRSEMNVSTLELGDSALYLCASSLGYILGTDTQYFGPGTRLTVL.

DNA for the CDR3: TGTGCCATCAGAGGGGGCGGAGGCAATCAGCCCCAGCATTTT. It is translated as CAIRGGGGNQPQHF. The chain recombines TRBV10-3 with TRBJ1-5, with TRBD1 matching 7 bases. The CDR3 length is 14 residues. V was clipped by 6 bases and J by 2 bases; unmatched bases: 4. Germline values: CDR1 ENHRY, CDR2 SYGVKD.

The chain employs TRBV4-2 and TRBJ1-1; perhaps TRBD1 as D (5 bases). This CDR3 contains 14 residues. The germline V gene encodes CDR1 LGHNA and CDR2 YNFKEQ. V was trimmed by 0 bases and J by 9 bases, leaving 14 bases between them. The CDR3 nucleotides read TGTGCCAGCAGCCAAGATTGGGGGGAGAGGAAAGCTTTCTTT. Translating gives CASSQDWGERKAFF.

The J gene is TRBJ1-6, the V gene TRBV7-9; D is perhaps TRBD1 (6 bases). The V and J ends lost 2 bases and 13 bases respectively, with 18 bases between them. Germline V CDR1 and CDR2: SEHNR, FQNEAQ (reference sequence). This CDR3 is 15 amino acids long. CDR3 amino acids: CASSLRQELGGPLHF. CDR3 coding DNA: TGTGCCAGCAGCTTAAGACAGGAGCTTGGGGGGCCCCTCCACTTT.

The chain combines TRBV28 with TRBJ1-5; 12 bases agree with TRBD1. Germline values: CDR1 MDHEN, CDR2 SYDVKM. Trimming cost V 8 bases and J 6 bases; bases outside gene matches: 5. This CDR3 spans 14 amino acids. CDR3 in amino acids: CASGRDRGLQPQHF. The CDR3, as DNA: TGTGCCAGCGGCCGGGACAGGGGGCTTCAGCCCCAGCATTTT.

The chain uses TRBV7-9 and TRBJ2-1, with 11 bases identical to TRBD1. The germline CDR1 and CDR2 sequences are SEHNR and FQNEAQ (reference sequence). The CDR3 runs to 14 residues. Germline trimming cut 5 bases from V and 8 bases from J; bases unmatched to any gene: 5. CDR3 in amino acids: CASSLRTGGHEQFF. CDR3 in DNA: TGTGCCAGCAGCCTTCGGACAGGGGGCCATGAGCAGTTCTTC.

This clone appeared once. The chain employs TRBV6-4 and TRBJ2-7; 8 bases agree with TRBD1. Germline CDR1 and CDR2: MRHNA and SNTAGT. V lost 0 bases to trimming and J lost 5 bases; unmatched junction nucleotides: 6. CDR3 size: 15 residues. The CDR3 sequence is CASSDSRTGPNEQYF. As DNA, the CDR3 is TGTGCCAGCAGTGACTCGAGGACAGGGCCGAACGAGCAGTACTTC.

V and J are TRBV6-6 and TRBJ1-1; D gene uncertain. The germline CDR1 and CDR2 sequences are MNHNY and SVGAGI (reference sequence). Between the trimmed V and J ends, which lost 0 bases and 5 bases, there was a span of 16 bases. The length of the CDR3 is 16 residues. The chain's CDR3 is CASSYSSGRAMTEAFF. The CDR3 region has the DNA TGTGCCAGCAGTTACTCTTCGGGGAGGGCTATGACTGAAGCTTTCTTT.

V usage is TRBV5-1 and J usage is TRBJ2-5; TRBD2 matches 8 bases. The CDR3 length is 14 residues. Germline lookup yields CDR1 SGHRS and CDR2 YFSETQ. The V and J ends lost 4 bases and 3 bases, in that order; junction bases with no gene match: 5. CDR3: CASSVRGGEETQYF. The DNA for the CDR3 is TGCGCCAGCAGCGTCCGGGGGGGAGAAGAGACCCAGTACTTC. Full variable domain (rest looked up from reference TRBV5-1 and TRBJ2-5): KAGVTQTPRYLIKTRGQQVTLSCSPISGHRSVSWYQQTPGQGLQFLFEYFSETQRNKGNFPGRFSGRQFSNSRSEMNVSTLELGDSALYLCASSVRGGEETQYFGPGTRLLVL.

This chain links TRBV7-3 with TRBJ1-2; no reliable D call. The germline V gene encodes CDR1 SGHTA and CDR2 FQGTGA. V lost 1 base and J 6 bases, leaving 9 bases between the germline ends. The length of the CDR3 is 13 residues. The CDR3 loop is CASSLSPSDGYTF. As DNA, the CDR3 is TGTGCCAGCAGCTTAAGCCCGTCGGATGGCTACACCTTC.

CDR3 nucleotide sequence: TGTGCCAGCTCACGGCCGACAGGGGATAATGAAAAACTGTTTTTT. Translated, it gives CASSRPTGDNEKLFF. The J gene is TRBJ1-4, the V gene TRBV18, with 8 bases that match TRBD1. The germline gives CDR1 KGHSH, CDR2 LQKENI. The trim removed 4 bases at V and 4 bases at J, leaving 5 bases unmatched. This CDR3 contains 15 residues. Together with reference TRBV18 and TRBJ1-4, the CDR3 gives the full variable domain: NAGVMQNPRHLVRRRGQEARLRCSPMKGHSHVYWYRQLPEEGLKFMVYLQKENIIDESGMPKERFSAEFPKEGPSILRIQQVVRGDSAAYFCASSRPTGDNEKLFFGSGTQLSVL.

J is TRBJ1-2 and V is TRBV6-6; D unresolved. Trimming took 0 bases from V and 4 from J, leaving 9 bases between them. This CDR3 contains 14 residues. Germline lookup yields CDR1 MNHNY and CDR2 SVGAGI (reference sequence). The CDR3 region has the DNA TGTGCCAGCAGTTACTCGGTGGATTTCTATGGCTACACCTTC. Translating gives CASSYSVDFYGYTF.

This sequence joins TRBV19 and TRBJ1-4; D gene ambiguous. The CDR3 covers 12 residues. The V and J ends lost 3 bases and 11 bases respectively, with 10 bases between them. CDR1 is LNHDA, CDR2 SQIVND, per germline (reference sequence). The DNA of the CDR3 is TGTGCCAGTAGTATGGGAGGGTCGAAACTGTTTTTT. It codes for CASSMGGSKLFF.

The rearrangement links TRBV5-1 to TRBJ1-2; a weak D match, TRBD1 (5 bases). The V gene's germline CDR1 is SGHRS and CDR2 YFSETQ. The CDR3 sequence is 15 residues long. The V end lost 4 bases, the J end lost 4 bases, and 17 bases lay between the germline ends. CDR3 sequence: CASSPLPGQGYGYTF. CDR3 DNA: TGCGCCAGCAGCCCGTTACCGGGTCAGGGCTATGGCTACACCTTC.

The rearrangement joins TRBV4-3 to TRBJ2-1; maybe TRBD2 (6 bases). This CDR3 is built from 14 residues. The V end lost 4 bases, the J end lost 8 bases, and 15 bases lay between the germline ends. Germline V gene lookup returns CDR1 LGHNA and CDR2 YSLEER. CDR3 loop: CASSPGRRDYEQFF. CDR3 DNA: TGCGCCAGCAGCCCAGGCAGGAGGGATTATGAGCAGTTCTTC.

In regard to this clone: Other DNA sequences within the sample encode an identical CDR3. V is TRBV4-1 and J is TRBJ2-1; 13 bases are shared with TRBD2. After removal of 0 bases from V and 6 bases from J, the junction contained 2 bases not matched to a gene. This CDR3 has 16 amino acids. From germline, CDR1 is MGHRA and CDR2 YSYEKL. The CDR3 is CASSQDRLAGGNEQFF. The CDR3 DNA reads as TGCGCCAGCAGCCAAGACCGACTAGCGGGGGGCAATGAGCAGTTCTTC.

J is TRBJ2-2 and V is TRBV7-8; 7 bases match TRBD1. The CDR3 contains 14 residues. V lost 5 bases and J lost 10; bases outside the gene matches: 10. Germline-derived CDR1 and CDR2 are SGHVS and FQNEAQ. The CDR3 coding sequence is TGTGCCAGCAGCCGACGACAGGGCCTGGTGGAGCTGTTTTTT. This codes for CASSRRQGLVELFF.

The CDR3 DNA reads as TGTGCCTGGAGTGTAGGGGGCCTAAGAAATGGCTACACCTTC. Its translation: CAWSVGGLRNGYTF. The chain is built from TRBV30 and TRBJ1-2; 7 bases map to TRBD1. This CDR3 spans 14 amino acids. The junction had 7 bases not matched to a gene; V was cut back by 0 bases and J by 6 bases. CDR1 and CDR2 from the germline V gene are GTSNPN and SVGIG (reference sequence).

The chain uses TRBV7-9 and TRBJ1-5; 8 bases agree with TRBD1. This CDR3 has 16 amino acids. The germline gives CDR1 SEHNR, CDR2 FQNEAQ (reference sequence). V dropped 6 bases and J dropped 1; count of bases not matched to a gene: 8. CDR3 amino acids: CASSSGQGRSNQPQHF. CDR3 bases: TGTGCCAGCAGTTCCGGACAGGGACGGAGCAATCAGCCCCAGCATTTT.